The source of this TCR beta chain is a study of blood T cell repertoires in COVID-19 (dated by TCRdb to 2018 to 2020). With respect to the entire study: Samples from collaborators originated in the United States, Italy and Spain and spanned both the acute and convalescent phases of COVID-19. The material from the prospective study consisted of cDNA or gDNA derived from T cells, B-cell-depleted T cells, or PBMCs. Deeply sampled blood TCRbeta repertoires from subjects exposed to, actively infected with, or recovered from COVID-19 were included in the dataset. The repertoires were released in a freely available public database meant as a resource for research on the immune response to SARS-CoV-2. The samples were drawn from two sources: the first 160 participants of the ongoing ImmuneRACE study, and approximately 1,300 subjects contributed by 6 global collaborators. Sample metadata almost always included a de-identified subject ID, COVID-19 status, age in years and sex. Where available, HLA class I and class II types were obtained from metadata supplied by the sample provider rather than from assay-based typing.

A second Seattle source provided samples from volunteer blood donors who had recovered from COVID-19. Collaborating institutions collected whole blood in K2EDTA tubes following their own protocols. For TCRbeta analysis, collaborators shipped samples as frozen whole blood, isolated PBMCs, or DNA extracted from either of those sample types. About this clone itself: It lacks a known antigen. Base qualities are not recorded, but no much larger clone differs from it by a single base.

Ends trimmed: V by 3 bases, J by 6 bases; bases unmatched to a gene: 1. From its cysteine to its phenylalanine, the CDR3 spans 13 amino acids. The only DNA kept is the CDR3, 39 bases in frame from the first base. CDR1 and CDR2 are read off the germline V gene as MDHEN and SYDVKM. The full study reports these points: Clinical and demographic metadata were provided uncurated, with the amount varying by source and participant.

The immunoSEQ Assay, a bias-controlled multiplex PCR, was used to amplify TCRbeta CDR3 regions from genomic DNA. The paper's data handling went like this. The number of nucleated cells in each sample was estimated from the amplification of reference gene primers within the assay. Sequence reads were collapsed and filtered to measure the absolute abundance of every unique TCRbeta CDR3 rearrangement. For each sample, productive Simpson clonality was calculated as the square root of Simpson's diversity index across productive rearrangements. This is the immuneACCESS table as TCRdb keeps it, with only in-frame sequences that have V and J called. A part of the clones is gone; compared with another copy, unresolved V genes explain less than half, and the rest is unexplained. V, J and clone size were drawn from that table, and D and trimming were deduced from the DNA. The sample profile shows 250,000 or so clones; about 88% of them were found once. The ten largest clones capture 3.5% to 5.5% of the sample.

This receptor chain uses TRBV28 and TRBJ1-1, with 10 bases aligning to TRBD1. The source of this sequence is a middle-aged woman who had recovered from COVID-19. What was sequenced was peripheral blood. The DNA sequence is given as TGTGCCAGCAGTTTGGACAGGGGGGCTGAAGCTTTCTTT. It encodes CASSLDRGAEAFF.